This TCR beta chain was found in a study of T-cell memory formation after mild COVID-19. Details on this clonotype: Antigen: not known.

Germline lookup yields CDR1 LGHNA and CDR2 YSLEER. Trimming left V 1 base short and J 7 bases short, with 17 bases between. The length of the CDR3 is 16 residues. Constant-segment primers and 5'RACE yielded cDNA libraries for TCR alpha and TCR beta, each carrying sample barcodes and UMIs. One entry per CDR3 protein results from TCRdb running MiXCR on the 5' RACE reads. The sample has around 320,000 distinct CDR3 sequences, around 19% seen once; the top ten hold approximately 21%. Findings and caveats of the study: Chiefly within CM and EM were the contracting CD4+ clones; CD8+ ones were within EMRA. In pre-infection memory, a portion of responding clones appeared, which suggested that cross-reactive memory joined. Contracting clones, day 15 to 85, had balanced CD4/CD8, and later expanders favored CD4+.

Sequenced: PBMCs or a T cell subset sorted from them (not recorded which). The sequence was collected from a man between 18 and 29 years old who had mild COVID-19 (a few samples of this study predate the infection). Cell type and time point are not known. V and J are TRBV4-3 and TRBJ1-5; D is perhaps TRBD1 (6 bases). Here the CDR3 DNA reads TGCGCCAGCAGCCAAGCACAGGGCGGACTCGGCCAGCCCCAGCATTTT. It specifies CASSQAQGGLGQPQHF.